The clone carrying this T cell receptor beta chain was recorded only once. Its specificity is unknown. With a J-beta primer mix and a sample-barcoded 5' primer, a second PCR ran roughly 6 to 12 cycles. TCRdb analysed the 5' RACE reads with MiXCR anew, one entry per CDR3 protein. The data show about 570,000 distinct CDR3 sequences, with about 26% seen just once and approximately 18% held by the top ten. These data belong to a study of blood T cells in healthy people across ages. Study-wide findings and caveats: Compared with aged donors, long-lived donors showed fewer expanded clones, suggesting selection.

Total RNA, at least 5 micrograms per sample, was extracted from PBMCs. The clonotype comes from a woman in her 70s in good health. The sequencing input was blood.

As DNA, the CDR3 is TGTGCCAGCAGCCCAATTGGACTCGATTACGAGCAGTACTTC. This sequence encodes CASSPIGLDYEQYF. The chain combines TRBV3-1 with TRBJ2-7; weak D call: TRBD2 (5 bases). The CDR3 covers 14 residues. Between the trimmed V and J ends, which lost 4 bases and 4 bases, there was a span of 14 bases. Germline values: CDR1 LGHDT, CDR2 YNNKEL (reference sequence).